This is a list of T cell receptor beta chains from one sample in a study of T-cell reconstitution after alpha-beta-depleted transplantation in children. TCRdb called the PCR reads again in MiXCR, with one record for every CDR3 protein. The sample has 500,000 to 750,000 distinct CDR3 sequences, roughly 13% seen once; the top ten hold roughly 2.3%. The sequences come from PBMCs, mostly from graft donor cells, collected 360 days after TCRalphabeta/CD19-depleted stem cell transplant. The receptors here all came from a male patient younger than 18 who had a stem cell transplant for acute myeloid leukemia, so the T cells may come from the graft donor. CDR3s include the opening cysteine and the closing phenylalanine or tryptophan. A D gene is named only where the DNA matches it firmly. Size is omitted from some rows. Given values are once, few, many or a class for expanded clones.

abundance	j_gene	d_gene	v_gene	CDR3aa	CDR3nt
few	TRBJ2-5	-	TRBV25-1	CASNGGWKTQYF	TGTGCCAGCAACGGGGGCTGGAAGACCCAGTACTTC
few	TRBJ2-1	TRBD2	TRBV4-3	CASSQDLAGGPNEQFF	TGCGCCAGCAGCCAAGATCTGGCGGGAGGGCCGAATGAGCAGTTCTTC
many	TRBJ2-7	-	TRBV10-3	CAISETQHYEQYF	TGTGCCATCAGTGAAACACAGCACTACGAGCAGTACTTC
few	TRBJ1-2	-	TRBV21-1	CASSKDGRFRDIYGYTF	TGTGCCAGCAGCAAAGACGGACGATTTCGGGACATCTATGGCTACACCTTC
few	TRBJ2-1	TRBD2	TRBV29-1	CSARIPPSGRGNEQFF	TGCAGCGCCAGAATTCCCCCTAGCGGGAGGGGCAATGAGCAGTTCTTC
many	TRBJ2-3	TRBD2	TRBV13	CASSMGLAGAQYADTQYF	TGTGCCAGCAGCATGGGACTAGCGGGAGCGCAATATGCAGATACGCAGTATTTT
few	TRBJ1-1	-	TRBV6-2/TRBV6-3	CASNKKGNTEAFF	TGTGCCAGCAATAAGAAGGGGAACACTGAAGCTTTCTTT
-	TRBJ2-7	-	TRBV7-8	CASSLYSTNYEQYF	TGTGCCAGCAGCTTATATAGCACGAACTACGAGCAGTACTTC
many	TRBJ2-7	-	TRBV12-3/TRBV12-4	CASSFGPPRGEQYF	TGTGCCAGCAGTTTTGGGCCGCCCCGCGGAGAGCAGTACTTC
few	TRBJ2-7	-	TRBV18	CASSPLGPGYEQYF	TGTGCCAGCTCACCGTTAGGACCTGGCTACGAGCAGTACTTC
few	TRBJ2-1	-	TRBV30	CAWRETPPWRPYNEQFF	TGTGCCTGGAGAGAGACTCCTCCCTGGCGCCCCTACAATGAGCAGTTCTTC
-	TRBJ2-1	-	TRBV6-5	CASSYWPNSNNEQFF	TGTGCCAGCAGTTACTGGCCCAACTCCAACAATGAGCAGTTCTTC
many	TRBJ2-1	TRBD2	TRBV7-8	CASSARLAGGQIWGQFF	TGTGCCAGCAGCGCAAGACTAGCGGGAGGCCAGATTTGGGGGCAGTTCTTC
-	TRBJ2-3	-	TRBV6-2/TRBV6-3	CASSYEIADTQYF	TGTGCCAGCAGTTACGAGATAGCGGATACGCAGTATTTT
few	TRBJ2-7	TRBD1	TRBV27	CASSLLGQGELREQYF	TGTGCCAGCAGTTTACTGGGACAGGGAGAACTACGCGAGCAGTACTTC
-	TRBJ2-2	-	TRBV7-6	CASSYTDLAATGELFF	TGTGCCAGCAGCTATACGGACTTAGCTGCCACCGGGGAGCTGTTTTTT
many	TRBJ2-3	-	TRBV29-1	CSAYRDPTDTQYF	TGCAGCGCTTACCGGGATCCGACAGATACGCAGTATTTT
many	TRBJ2-3	TRBD2	TRBV20-1	CSARMTSGPFTDTQYF	TGCAGTGCTAGAATGACTAGCGGGCCCTTCACAGATACGCAGTATTTT
many	TRBJ2-1	TRBD2	TRBV29-1	CSVGGRAQDEQFF	TGCAGCGTTGGGGGGAGGGCCCAGGATGAGCAGTTCTTC
few	TRBJ1-1	-	TRBV9	CASSGQGPNTEAFF	TGTGCCAGCAGCGGCCAGGGGCCGAACACTGAAGCTTTCTTT